This TCR beta chain was recorded in a study of CD8 T cells in Susac syndrome. Note on this clonotype: Germline is not matched at one junction end, which may reflect a read error.

The CDR3 contains 13 residues. Per the germline V gene, CDR1 is SEHNR and CDR2 is FQNEAQ (reference sequence). Patients with stable or active relapsing-remitting disease, all of them treatment-naive, made up the multiple sclerosis controls. Both CD4+ and CD8+ T cells were negatively isolated, and TEMRA cells underwent FACS enrichment. Roughly 0.45 to 1 ug RNA was reverse transcribed with random hexamers. With immunoSEQ multiplex PCR, TCR beta CDR3 was amplified across 54 Vbeta and 13 Jbeta. TCRdb itself ran the immunoSEQ multiplex PCR reads through MiXCR, one entry per CDR3 protein. Among a few hundred thousand distinct CDR3 sequences listed, almost 85% were seen once.

The clonotype was recovered from a human donor with multiple sclerosis. Sequenced input: CD8+ T cells from PBMCs. The V call is TRBV7-9, the J call TRBJ2-2; D is uncertain. This chain's CDR3 is CTSSLTGTGELFF. CDR3 bases: TGTACCAGCAGCTTGACGGGCACCGGGGAGCTGTTTTTT.